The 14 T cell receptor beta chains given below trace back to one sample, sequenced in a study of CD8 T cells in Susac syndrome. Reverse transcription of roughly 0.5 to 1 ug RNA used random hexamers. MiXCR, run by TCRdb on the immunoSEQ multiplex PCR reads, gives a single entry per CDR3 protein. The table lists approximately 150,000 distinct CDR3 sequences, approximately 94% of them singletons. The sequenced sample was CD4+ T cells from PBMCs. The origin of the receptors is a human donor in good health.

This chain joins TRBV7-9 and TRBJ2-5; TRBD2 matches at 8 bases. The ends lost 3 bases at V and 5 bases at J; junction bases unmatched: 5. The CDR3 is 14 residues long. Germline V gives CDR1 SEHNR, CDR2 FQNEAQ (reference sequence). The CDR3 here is CASSFPSGLETQYF. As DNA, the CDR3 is TGTGCCAGCAGCTTTCCTAGCGGGTTGGAGACCCAGTACTTC.

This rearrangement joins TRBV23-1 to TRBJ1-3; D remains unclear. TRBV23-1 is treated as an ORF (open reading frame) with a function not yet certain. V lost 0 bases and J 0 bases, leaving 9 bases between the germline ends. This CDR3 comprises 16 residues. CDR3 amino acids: CASSQSCGHSGNTIYF. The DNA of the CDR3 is TGCGCCAGCAGTCAATCTTGCGGGCACTCTGGAAACACCATATATTTT.

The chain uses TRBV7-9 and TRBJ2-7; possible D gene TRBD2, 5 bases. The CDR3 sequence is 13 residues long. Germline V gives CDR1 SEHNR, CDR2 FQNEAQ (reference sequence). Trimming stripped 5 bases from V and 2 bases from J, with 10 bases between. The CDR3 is CASSGGPTYEQYF. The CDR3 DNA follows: TGTGCCAGCAGCGGCGGGCCGACCTACGAGCAGTACTTC.

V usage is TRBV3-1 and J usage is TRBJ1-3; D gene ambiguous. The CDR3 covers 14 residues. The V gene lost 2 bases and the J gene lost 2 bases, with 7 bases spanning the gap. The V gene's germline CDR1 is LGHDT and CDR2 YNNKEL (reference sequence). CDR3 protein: CASSQRNAGNTIYF. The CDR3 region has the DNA TGTGCCAGCAGCCAACGGAATGCTGGAAACACCATATATTTT. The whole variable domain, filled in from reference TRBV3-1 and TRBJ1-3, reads DTAVSQTPKYLVTQMGNDKSIKCEQNLGHDTMYWYKQDSKKFLKIMFSYNNKELIINETVPNRFSPKSPDKAHLNLHINSLELGDSAVYFCASSQRNAGNTIYFGEGSWLTVV.

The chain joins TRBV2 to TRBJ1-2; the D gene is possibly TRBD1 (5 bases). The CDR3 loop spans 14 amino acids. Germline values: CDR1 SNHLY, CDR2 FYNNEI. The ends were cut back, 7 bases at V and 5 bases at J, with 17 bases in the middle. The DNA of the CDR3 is TGTGCCAGCACCCCTAGGACATCAACTTATGGCTACACCTTC. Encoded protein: CASTPRTSTYGYTF.

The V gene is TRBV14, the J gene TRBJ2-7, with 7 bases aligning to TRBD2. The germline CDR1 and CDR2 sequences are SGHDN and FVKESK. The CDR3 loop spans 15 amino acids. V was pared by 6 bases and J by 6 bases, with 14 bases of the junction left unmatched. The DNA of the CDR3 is TGTGCCAGCAGGCATGGGGAGGGCAAGCGCGGCGAGCAGTACTTC. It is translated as CASRHGEGKRGEQYF. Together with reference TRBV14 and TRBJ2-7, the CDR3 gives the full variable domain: EAGVTQFPSHSVIEKGQTVTLRCDPISGHDNLYWYRRVMGKEIKFLLHFVKESKQDESGMPNNRFLAERTGGTYSTLKVQPAELEDSGVYFCASRHGEGKRGEQYFGPGTRLTVT.

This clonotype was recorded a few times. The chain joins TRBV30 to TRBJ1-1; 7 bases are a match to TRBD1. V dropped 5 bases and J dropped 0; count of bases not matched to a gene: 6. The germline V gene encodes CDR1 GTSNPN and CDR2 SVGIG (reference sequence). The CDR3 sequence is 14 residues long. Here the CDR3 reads CAWDTGQMNTEAFF. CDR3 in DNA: TGTGCCTGGGATACGGGACAGATGAACACTGAAGCTTTCTTT. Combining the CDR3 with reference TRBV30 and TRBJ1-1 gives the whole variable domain SQTIHQWPATLVQPVGSPLSLECTVEGTSNPNLYWYRQAAGRGLQLLFYSVGIGQISSEVPQNLSASRPQDRQFILSSKKLLLSDSGFYLCAWDTGQMNTEAFFGQGTRLTVV.

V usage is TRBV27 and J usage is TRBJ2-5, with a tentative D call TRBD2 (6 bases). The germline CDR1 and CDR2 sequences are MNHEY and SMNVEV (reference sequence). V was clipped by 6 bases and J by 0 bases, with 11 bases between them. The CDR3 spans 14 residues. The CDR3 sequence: CASRFRGNQETQYF. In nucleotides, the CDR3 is TGTGCCAGCAGATTTCGGGGGAACCAAGAGACCCAGTACTTC.

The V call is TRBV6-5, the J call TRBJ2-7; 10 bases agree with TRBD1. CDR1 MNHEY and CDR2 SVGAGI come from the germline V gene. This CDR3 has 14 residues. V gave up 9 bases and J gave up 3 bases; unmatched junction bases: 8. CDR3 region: CASHRTGGIYEQYF. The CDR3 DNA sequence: TGTGCCAGTCACCGGACAGGGGGTATCTACGAGCAGTACTTC.

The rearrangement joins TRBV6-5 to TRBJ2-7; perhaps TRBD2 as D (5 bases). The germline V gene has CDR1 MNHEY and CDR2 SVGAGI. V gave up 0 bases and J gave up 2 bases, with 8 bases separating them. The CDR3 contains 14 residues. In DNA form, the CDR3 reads TGTGCCAGCAGTTACTCTACTAGTACCTACGAGCAGTACTTC. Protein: CASSYSTSTYEQYF.

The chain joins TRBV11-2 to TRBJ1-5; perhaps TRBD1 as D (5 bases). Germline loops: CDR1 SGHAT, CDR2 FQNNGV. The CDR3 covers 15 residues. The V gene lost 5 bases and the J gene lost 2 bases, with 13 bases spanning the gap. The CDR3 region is CASSRDSLGNQPQHF. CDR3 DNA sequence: TGTGCCAGCAGCCGCGACAGTCTAGGCAATCAGCCCCAGCATTTT.

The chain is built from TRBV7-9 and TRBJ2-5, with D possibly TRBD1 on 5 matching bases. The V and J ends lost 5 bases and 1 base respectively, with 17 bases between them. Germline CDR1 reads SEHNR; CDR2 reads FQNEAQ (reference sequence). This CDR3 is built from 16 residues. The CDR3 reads CASSLTPGLGQETQYF. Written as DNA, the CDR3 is TGTGCCAGCAGCCTAACCCCAGGGCTCGGCCAAGAGACCCAGTACTTC.

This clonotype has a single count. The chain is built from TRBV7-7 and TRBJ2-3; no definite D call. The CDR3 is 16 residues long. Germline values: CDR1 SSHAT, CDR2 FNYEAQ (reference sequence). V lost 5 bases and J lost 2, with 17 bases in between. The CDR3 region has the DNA TGTGCCAGCAGCCCTAGTTTGGGCGTTGACACAGATACGCAGTATTTT. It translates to CASSPSLGVDTDTQYF.

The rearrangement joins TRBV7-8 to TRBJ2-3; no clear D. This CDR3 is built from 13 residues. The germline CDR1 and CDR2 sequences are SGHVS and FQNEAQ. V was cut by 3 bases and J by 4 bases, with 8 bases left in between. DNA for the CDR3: TGTGCCAGCAGCTTTAGTGTCGCAGATACGCAGTATTTT. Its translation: CASSFSVADTQYF.